One and the same sample provided the 4 T cell receptor beta chains below, sequenced in a study of OX40 agonist ivuxolimab in advanced cancers. Clones were read by immunoSEQ multiplex PCR, and TCRdb kept only the in-frame ones, dropping some. The sample holds around 34,000 clones; roughly nine tenths are singletons and the top ten take approximately 40%. This sample comprised CD4+ or CD8+ T cells sorted from blood, obtained in a trial of the OX40 agonist ivuxolimab. These receptor sequences come from an adult with an advanced solid tumor such as melanoma, head and neck, liver or kidney cancer.

This chain uses TRBV11-2 with TRBJ2-7, with 11 bases lining up with TRBD2. The CDR3 is 12 residues long. The germline V gene encodes CDR1 SGHAT and CDR2 FQNNGV. V shed 8 bases and J 7 bases; nucleotides not matched to a gene: 4. Written as DNA, the CDR3 is TGTGCCAGCTCCGGGACTAGCGGAGAGCAGTACTTC. It encodes CASSGTSGEQYF.

The V call is TRBV6-1, the J call TRBJ2-7; possibly TRBD2 for D (5 bases). CDR1 is MNHNS, CDR2 SASEGT, per germline. The V and J ends lost 6 bases and 2 bases respectively, with 8 bases between them. The CDR3 length is 12 residues. The CDR3 DNA reads as TGTGCCAGCAGCGGGGATGCCTACGAGCAGTACTTC. Translation gives CASSGDAYEQYF.

The gene calls are TRBV5-1 and TRBJ1-1; D ambiguous. With 0 bases removed from V and 4 bases from J, the gap between germline ends came to 13 bases. Germline lookup yields CDR1 SGHRS and CDR2 YFSETQ. This CDR3 is built from 15 residues. CDR3 sequence: CASSLAGTFGTEAFF. The CDR3 region has the DNA TGCGCCAGCAGCTTGGCCGGAACGTTTGGCACTGAAGCTTTCTTT.

The sample holds one count of this clone. V is TRBV7-6 and J is TRBJ2-7; 9 nucleotides line up with TRBD1. Germline lookup yields CDR1 SGHVS and CDR2 FNYEAQ. The CDR3 has 15 amino acids. Trimming took 4 bases from V and 5 from J; bases not matched to a gene: 9. This chain's CDR3 is CASSYTGGDFDEQYF. DNA of the CDR3: TGTGCCAGCAGCTATACAGGGGGCGACTTCGACGAGCAGTACTTC.